These 8 T cell receptor beta chains were sequenced from one sample in a study of blood T cells in healthy people across ages. Sample-barcoded 5' priming and a J-beta primer mix drove a second PCR of 7 to 11 cycles. TCRdb re-called the 5' RACE reads with MiXCR, one entry per CDR3 protein. This sample has about 640,000 distinct CDR3 sequences, with roughly 53% found just once. The sequenced sample consisted of blood. The receptor source for this set is a man in his 60s in good health.

This sequence joins TRBV5-1 and TRBJ2-2; D tentatively reads TRBD1 or TRBD2 (5 bases each). This CDR3 is 15 amino acids long. The germline V gene has CDR1 SGHRS and CDR2 YFSETQ. V lost 4 bases to trimming and J lost 5 bases, with 15 bases between them. DNA for the CDR3: TGCGCCAGCAGCCAAGGGACCGGCAGGACCGGGGAGCTGTTTTTT. This codes for CASSQGTGRTGELFF.

The chain links TRBV5-6 to TRBJ1-6, with D unresolved. CDR3 size: 15 residues. V was clipped by 3 bases and J by 9 bases, with 16 bases between them. Germline loops: CDR1 SGHDT, CDR2 YYEEEE. Here the CDR3 reads CASSWEREESSPLHF. CDR3 nucleotides: TGTGCCAGCAGCTGGGAGAGGGAAGAGAGTTCACCCCTCCACTTT.

The chain is built from TRBV18 and TRBJ1-1; the D gene is possibly TRBD1 (5 bases). Trimming took 6 bases from V and 5 from J, leaving 13 bases between them. Germline lookup yields CDR1 KGHSH and CDR2 LQKENI. The CDR3 covers 13 residues. The CDR3 reads CASSEGRETEAFF. CDR3 coding DNA: TGTGCCAGCTCTGAGGGGCGGGAAACTGAAGCTTTCTTT.

The table lists this clonotype with a count of one. The rearrangement links TRBV9 to TRBJ2-1; 10 positions agree with TRBD2. The CDR3 length is 16 residues. Germline values: CDR1 SGDLS, CDR2 YYNGEE. V was pared by 0 bases and J by 5 bases, with 5 bases of the junction left unmatched. DNA for the CDR3: TGTGCCAGCAGCGTAGCTGCCCTAGCGGGGGACAATGAGCAGTTCTTC. It is translated as CASSVAALAGDNEQFF.

The CDR3 DNA follows: TGTGCCAGCAGCGTTGGCAGTTCGGACGAGCAGTACTTC. Residues: CASSVGSSDEQYF. The chain couples TRBV9 to TRBJ2-7; D is undetermined. Germline V gives CDR1 SGDLS, CDR2 YYNGEE. V was pared by 2 bases and J by 5 bases, with 11 bases between. The CDR3 is 13 amino acids.

About this clonotype itself: One end of the junction fails to match germline, which may point to a read error. The chain carries TRBV20-1 and TRBJ2-7, with 10 bases fitting TRBD1. The CDR3 has 16 residues. The germline V gene has CDR1 DFQATT and CDR2 SNEGSKA (reference sequence). The CDR3: CSARDPRTGGPYEQYF. The CDR3 nucleotides are TGCAGTGCTCGAGACCCCAGGACAGGGGGTCCCTACGAGCAGTACTTC.

This sequence joins TRBV6-5 and TRBJ1-1; tentatively, D is TRBD1 (5 bases). Germline CDR1 is MNHEY and CDR2 is SVGAGI. This CDR3 has 15 residues. Trimming took 7 bases from V and 1 from J, leaving 16 bases between them. The CDR3 protein is CASTAWDGGNTEAFF. In DNA form, the CDR3 reads TGTGCCAGCACCGCGTGGGACGGTGGGAACACTGAAGCTTTCTTT.

This chain uses TRBV12-3 or TRBV12-4 with TRBJ1-1; D gene uncertain. V dropped 3 bases and J dropped 1 base, with 6 bases sitting between them. CDR3 size: 13 residues. CDR3 in amino acids: CASSFEWNTEAFF. CDR3 DNA sequence: TGTGCCAGCAGTTTTGAGTGGAACACTGAAGCTTTCTTT.